Listed below are T cell receptor beta chains from one sample, sequenced in a study of PD-1 blockade in classical Hodgkin lymphoma. The method was immunoSEQ multiplex PCR; TCRdb's version includes in-frame clones alone and lacks a portion of them. The table lists about 20,000 clones, about three quarters of them singletons. The specimen was peripheral blood mononuclear cells (PBMCs), collected before the fourth cycle of nivolumab. These receptors were taken from a human donor with classical Hodgkin lymphoma. Both conserved end residues are part of each CDR3. A D gene is named only where the DNA matches it firmly. Only some rows state a clone size, as once, few, many or a class for expanded clones.

V: TRBV11-2
size: .
J: TRBJ1-1
D: .
CDR3: CASSPRVGMNTEAFF
DNA: TGTGCCAGCAGCCCCCGGGTGGGGATGAACACTGAAGCTTTCTTT

V: TRBV15
size: .
J: TRBJ2-7
D: .
CDR3: CATSRDEGSYEQYF
DNA: TGTGCCACCAGCAGAGACGAGGGCTCCTACGAGCAGTACTTC

V: TRBV7-9
size: .
J: TRBJ1-4
D: .
CDR3: CASSLGGLSMGYEKLFF
DNA: TGTGCCAGCAGCTTAGGAGGACTGTCCATGGGGTACGAAAAACTGTTTTTT

V: TRBV27
size: .
J: TRBJ2-7
D: .
CDR3: CASSLYHREGLNGQYF
DNA: TGTGCCAGCAGTTTATACCACAGGGAGGGCCTGAACGGGCAGTACTTC

V: TRBV6-1
size: .
J: TRBJ2-2
D: .
CDR3: CASSEQGTGELFF
DNA: TGTGCCAGCAGTGAACAGGGAACCGGGGAGCTGTTTTTT

V: TRBV7-6
size: few
J: TRBJ1-2
D: .
CDR3: CASSLAPGTTNYGYTF
DNA: TGTGCCAGCAGCTTAGCTCCCGGGACAACCAACTATGGCTACACCTTC

V: TRBV21-1
size: .
J: TRBJ1-1
D: .
CDR3: CASSGTANTEAFF
DNA: TGTGCCAGCAGCGGGACTGCGAACACTGAAGCTTTCTTT

V: TRBV6-6
size: few
J: TRBJ1-4
D: .
CDR3: CASSTQIEREKLFF
DNA: TGTGCCAGCAGTACCCAAATCGAGCGGGAAAAACTGTTTTTT

V: TRBV2
size: once
J: TRBJ1-5
D: .
CDR3: CASKLIPGIEYQPQHF
DNA: TGTGCCAGCAAATTAATCCCTGGGATAGAATATCAGCCCCAGCATTTT

V: TRBV11-2
size: once
J: TRBJ2-5
D: .
CDR3: CASSLVFQFFGERTQTQYF
DNA: TGTGCCAGCAGCTTGGTTTTCCAATTTTTCGGTGAGAGGACGCAGACCCAGTACTTC

V: TRBV2
size: .
J: TRBJ1-4
D: .
CDR3: CASSGGAREKLFF
DNA: TGTGCCAGCAGCGGCGGGGCGCGTGAAAAACTGTTTTTT

V: TRBV7-9
size: .
J: TRBJ2-7
D: .
CDR3: CASSPNQREQYF
DNA: TGTGCCAGCAGCCCCAACCAGCGTGAGCAGTACTTC

V: TRBV9
size: medium-sized
J: TRBJ1-1
D: .
CDR3: CASSVSFGLNTEAFF
DNA: TGTGCCAGCAGCGTATCGTTCGGCCTGAACACTGAAGCTTTCTTT

V: TRBV4-1
size: few
J: TRBJ1-2
D: TRBD1
CDR3: CASSPPGGYGYTF
DNA: TGCGCCAGCAGCCCTCCAGGGGGCTATGGCTACACCTTC

V: TRBV30
size: .
J: TRBJ1-6
D: TRBD1
CDR3: CAWSMGQASSPLHF
DNA: TGTGCCTGGAGTATGGGACAGGCCTCCTCACCCCTCCACTTT

V: TRBV7-2
size: many
J: TRBJ2-7
D: .
CDR3: CASSSWGSGQYF
DNA: TGTGCCAGCAGCTCTTGGGGATCTGGGCAGTACTTC

V: TRBV7-2
size: .
J: TRBJ1-5
D: .
CDR3: CASSPRQGNQPQHF
DNA: TGTGCCAGCAGCCCAAGACAGGGCAATCAGCCCCAGCATTTT

V: TRBV7-2
size: .
J: TRBJ1-2
D: .
CDR3: CASSLVGNSGYTF
DNA: TGTGCCAGCAGCTTAGTAGGGAACTCTGGCTACACCTTC

V: TRBV5-1
size: .
J: TRBJ2-1
D: TRBD2
CDR3: CASSTLSSGSGNEQFF
DNA: TGCGCCAGCAGCACTCTGAGTAGCGGGAGCGGGAATGAGCAGTTCTTC

V: TRBV19
size: few
J: TRBJ1-1
D: .
CDR3: CASSISSWSDTEAFF
DNA: TGTGCCAGTAGTATCTCCTCGTGGAGCGACACTGAAGCTTTCTTT

V: TRBV7-9
size: .
J: TRBJ2-2
D: .
CDR3: CASSTPQGAGELFF
DNA: TGTGCCAGCAGCACTCCCCAGGGTGCCGGGGAGCTGTTTTTT

V: TRBV11-3
size: .
J: TRBJ2-6
D: .
CDR3: CASSLRRVYEGANVLTF
DNA: TGTGCCAGCAGCTTACGGAGGGTTTATGAGGGGGCCAACGTCCTGACTTTC

V: TRBV2
size: .
J: TRBJ2-3
D: TRBD1
CDR3: CASSEAGTGGDTQYF
DNA: TGTGCCAGCAGTGAAGCCGGGACAGGGGGAGATACGCAGTATTTT

V: TRBV11-2
size: .
J: TRBJ2-3
D: TRBD2
CDR3: CASSLGGGATDTQYF
DNA: TGTGCCAGCAGCTTAGGCGGGGGGGCGACAGATACGCAGTATTTT

V: TRBV2
size: .
J: TRBJ2-4
D: TRBD2
CDR3: CASSDTSSGELAKNIQYF
DNA: TGTGCCAGCAGTGATACAAGTAGCGGGGAACTAGCCAAAAACATTCAGTACTTC

V: TRBV28
size: .
J: TRBJ2-2
D: .
CDR3: CASIKVYTGELFF
DNA: TGTGCCAGCATAAAGGTCTACACCGGGGAGCTGTTTTTT

V: TRBV27
size: .
J: TRBJ2-2
D: .
CDR3: CASSYDDQGVSGELFF
DNA: TGTGCCAGCAGTTACGACGATCAGGGCGTATCCGGGGAGCTGTTTTTT

V: TRBV21-1
size: .
J: TRBJ2-3
D: .
CDR3: CRGGKDTQYF
DNA: TGTCGGGGGGGGAAAGATACGCAGTATTTT

V: TRBV7-9
size: .
J: TRBJ1-1
D: .
CDR3: CASSLANSANTEAFF
DNA: TGTGCCAGCAGCTTAGCCAACAGCGCAAACACTGAAGCTTTCTTT

V: TRBV5-1
size: .
J: TRBJ2-7
D: .
CDR3: CASSPLAGGGSEQYF
DNA: TGCGCCAGCAGTCCCCTAGCCGGGGGTGGATCGGAGCAGTACTTC

V: TRBV6-6
size: .
J: TRBJ1-2
D: .
CDR3: CASSYGGFYGYTF
DNA: TGTGCCAGCAGTTATGGTGGTTTCTATGGCTACACCTTC

V: TRBV4-2
size: once
J: TRBJ1-5
D: .
CDR3: CASSQDLPDSNQPQHF
DNA: TGTGCCAGCAGCCAAGATCTTCCAGATAGCAATCAGCCCCAGCATTTT

V: TRBV6-5
size: once
J: TRBJ2-5
D: .
CDR3: CASSYRGFPTQYF
DNA: TGTGCCAGCAGTTACAGGGGGTTCCCGACCCAGTACTTC

V: TRBV6-6
size: .
J: TRBJ2-1
D: .
CDR3: CASSSTGGGEQFF
DNA: TGTGCCAGCAGTTCTACAGGGGGGGGTGAGCAGTTCTTC

V: TRBV10-3
size: .
J: TRBJ2-7
D: .
CDR3: CAISESGDATYEQYF
DNA: TGTGCCATCAGTGAGTCAGGGGACGCTACCTACGAGCAGTACTTC

V: TRBV14
size: once
J: TRBJ2-5
D: .
CDR3: CASSQEYGRETQYF
DNA: TGTGCCAGCAGCCAAGAGTACGGCAGGGAGACCCAGTACTTC

V: TRBV7-9
size: once
J: TRBJ2-7
D: .
CDR3: CASSPRQLYEQYF
DNA: TGTGCCAGCAGCCCCCGCCAGCTCTACGAGCAGTACTTC

V: TRBV5-6
size: .
J: TRBJ2-3
D: TRBD2
CDR3: CASSLKASGTSTDTQYF
DNA: TGTGCCAGCAGCTTGAAGGCTAGCGGGACCTCCACAGATACGCAGTATTTT

V: TRBV7-6
size: .
J: TRBJ2-3
D: .
CDR3: CASSAYLRRGTDTQYF
DNA: TGTGCCAGCAGCGCCTACTTGCGGAGGGGCACAGATACGCAGTATTTT

V: TRBV2
size: medium-sized
J: TRBJ2-2
D: TRBD1
CDR3: CASLQGTGELFF
DNA: TGTGCCAGTCTACAGGGGACCGGGGAGCTGTTTTTT

V: TRBV29-1
size: .
J: TRBJ1-1
D: TRBD1
CDR3: CSGGQGMMNTEAFF
DNA: TGCAGCGGGGGACAGGGAATGATGAACACTGAAGCTTTCTTT

V: TRBV7-6
size: .
J: TRBJ2-7
D: .
CDR3: CASSPTSSYEQYF
DNA: TGTGCCAGCAGCCCCACATCTTCATACGAGCAGTACTTC

V: TRBV9
size: few
J: TRBJ2-5
D: .
CDR3: CASSLGGDQETQYF
DNA: TGTGCCAGCAGCTTGGGTGGGGACCAAGAGACCCAGTACTTC

V: TRBV7-2
size: .
J: TRBJ1-5
D: .
CDR3: CASSLRPMGSQPQHF
DNA: TGTGCCAGCAGCTTACGGCCCATGGGTTCCCAGCCCCAGCATTTT

V: TRBV5-6
size: .
J: TRBJ1-5
D: .
CDR3: CASTRSTGNQPQHF
DNA: TGTGCCAGCACCCGGAGTACAGGGAATCAGCCCCAGCATTTT

V: TRBV7-9
size: .
J: TRBJ1-3
D: .
CDR3: CASTPLENTIYF
DNA: TGTGCCAGCACCCCACTAGAAAACACCATATATTTT

V: TRBV2
size: few
J: TRBJ2-1
D: .
CDR3: CASSESPDGEQFF
DNA: TGTGCCAGCAGTGAGAGTCCCGACGGTGAGCAGTTCTTC

V: TRBV7-9
size: .
J: TRBJ2-2
D: .
CDR3: CASSPYRDKYTGELFF
DNA: TGTGCCAGCAGCCCATACCGGGACAAATACACCGGGGAGCTGTTTTTT

V: TRBV11-2
size: few
J: TRBJ1-1
D: .
CDR3: CASSLFGTMNTEAFF
DNA: TGTGCCAGCAGCTTATTCGGGACCATGAACACTGAAGCTTTCTTT

V: TRBV18
size: once
J: TRBJ1-2
D: TRBD1
CDR3: CASSPVGGSGYTF
DNA: TGTGCCAGCTCACCAGTAGGGGGCTCTGGCTACACCTTC

V: TRBV5-8
size: .
J: TRBJ2-7
D: .
CDR3: CASSLAQKQYF
DNA: TGTGCCAGCAGCTTGGCACAAAAGCAGTACTTC

V: TRBV27
size: .
J: TRBJ2-4
D: .
CDR3: CASSFLGAAAKNIQYF
DNA: TGTGCCAGCAGTTTTTTGGGGGCTGCAGCCAAAAACATTCAGTACTTC

V: TRBV7-9
size: .
J: TRBJ1-2
D: TRBD1
CDR3: CASSLGQGGITNYGYTF
DNA: TGTGCCAGCAGCTTAGGACAGGGGGGCATAACTAACTATGGCTACACCTTC

V: TRBV7-2
size: .
J: TRBJ2-3
D: .
CDR3: CASSPPADTQYF
DNA: TGTGCCAGCAGCCCCCCTGCAGATACGCAGTATTTT